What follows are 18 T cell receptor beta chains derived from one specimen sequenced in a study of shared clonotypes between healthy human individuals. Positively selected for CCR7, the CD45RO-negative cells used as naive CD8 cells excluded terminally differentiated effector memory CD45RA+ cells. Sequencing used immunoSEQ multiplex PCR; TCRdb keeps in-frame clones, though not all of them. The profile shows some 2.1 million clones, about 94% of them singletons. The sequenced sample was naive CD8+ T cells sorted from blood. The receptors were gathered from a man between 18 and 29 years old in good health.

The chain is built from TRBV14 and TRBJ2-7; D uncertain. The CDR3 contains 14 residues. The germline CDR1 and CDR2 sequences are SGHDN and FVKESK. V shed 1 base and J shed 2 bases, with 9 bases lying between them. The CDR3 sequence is CASSQVHPPYEQYF. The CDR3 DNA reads TGTGCCAGCAGCCAAGTTCACCCACCCTACGAGCAGTACTTC.

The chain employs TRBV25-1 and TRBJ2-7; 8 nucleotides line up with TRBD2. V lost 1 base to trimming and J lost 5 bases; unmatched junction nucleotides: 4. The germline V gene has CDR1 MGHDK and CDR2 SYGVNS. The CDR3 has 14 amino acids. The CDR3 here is CASSELRGANEQYF. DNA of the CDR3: TGTGCCAGCAGTGAATTGCGGGGGGCGAACGAGCAGTACTTC.

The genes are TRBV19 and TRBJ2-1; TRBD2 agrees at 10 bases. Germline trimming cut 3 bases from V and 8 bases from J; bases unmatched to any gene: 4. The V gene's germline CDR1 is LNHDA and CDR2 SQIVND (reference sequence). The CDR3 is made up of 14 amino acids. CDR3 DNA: TGTGCCAGTAGTATCGACGGGACTAGCGATGAGCAGTTCTTC. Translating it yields CASSIDGTSDEQFF.

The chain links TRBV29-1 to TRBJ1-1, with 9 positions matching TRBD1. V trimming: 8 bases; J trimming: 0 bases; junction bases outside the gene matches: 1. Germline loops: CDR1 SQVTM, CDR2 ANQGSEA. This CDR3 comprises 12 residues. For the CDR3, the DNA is TGCAGCACAGGGGGCATGAACACTGAAGCTTTCTTT. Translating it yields CSTGGMNTEAFF.

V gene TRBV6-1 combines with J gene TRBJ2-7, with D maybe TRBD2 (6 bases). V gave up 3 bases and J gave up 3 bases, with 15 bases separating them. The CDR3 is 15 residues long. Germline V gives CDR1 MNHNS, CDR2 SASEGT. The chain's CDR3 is CASSDEVAVIYEQYF. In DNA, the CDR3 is TGTGCCAGCAGTGATGAGGTAGCGGTTATCTACGAGCAGTACTTC.

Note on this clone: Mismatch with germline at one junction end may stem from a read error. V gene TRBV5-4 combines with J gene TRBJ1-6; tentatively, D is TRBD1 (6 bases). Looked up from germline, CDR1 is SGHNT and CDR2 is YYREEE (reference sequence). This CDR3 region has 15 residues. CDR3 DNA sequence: TGTGCCAGCAGCCCAGGACAGCTTGATAATTCACCCCCCCACTTT. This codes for CASSPGQLDNSPPHF.

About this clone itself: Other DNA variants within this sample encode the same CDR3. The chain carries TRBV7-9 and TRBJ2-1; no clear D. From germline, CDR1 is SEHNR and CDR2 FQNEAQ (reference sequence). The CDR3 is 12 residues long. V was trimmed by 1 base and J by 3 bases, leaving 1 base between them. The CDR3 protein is CASSLGYNEQFF. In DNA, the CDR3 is TGTGCCAGCAGCTTAGGCTACAATGAGCAGTTCTTC.

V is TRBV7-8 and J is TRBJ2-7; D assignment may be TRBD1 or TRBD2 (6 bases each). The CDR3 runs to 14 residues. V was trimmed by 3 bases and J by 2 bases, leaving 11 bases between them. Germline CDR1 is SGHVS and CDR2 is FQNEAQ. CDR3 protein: CASSLLGGTYEQYF. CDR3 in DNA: TGTGCCAGCAGCTTGCTAGGGGGGACCTACGAGCAGTACTTC.

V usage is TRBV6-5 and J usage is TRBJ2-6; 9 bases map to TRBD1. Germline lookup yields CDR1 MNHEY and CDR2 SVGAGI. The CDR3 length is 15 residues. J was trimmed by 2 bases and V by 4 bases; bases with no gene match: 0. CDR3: CASSWTGAGANVLTF. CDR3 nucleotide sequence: TGTGCCAGCAGTTGGACAGGGGCTGGGGCCAACGTCCTGACTTTC.

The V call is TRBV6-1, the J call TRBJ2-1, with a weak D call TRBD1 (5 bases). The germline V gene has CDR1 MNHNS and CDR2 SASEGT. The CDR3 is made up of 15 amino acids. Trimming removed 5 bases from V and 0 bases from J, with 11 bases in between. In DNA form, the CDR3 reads TGTGCCAGCAGTCCACAGGCGTACTCCTACAATGAGCAGTTCTTC. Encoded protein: CASSPQAYSYNEQFF.

CDR3 nucleotides: TGTGCCAGCAGCCCCGGGCAGGGACCGTGGGAGACCCAGTACTTC. As protein: CASSPGQGPWETQYF. The chain is built from TRBV14 and TRBJ2-5; tentatively, D is TRBD1 or TRBD2 (5 bases each). This CDR3 region has 15 residues. The V gene lost 4 bases and the J gene lost 5 bases, with 17 bases spanning the gap. Germline loops: CDR1 SGHDN, CDR2 FVKESK.

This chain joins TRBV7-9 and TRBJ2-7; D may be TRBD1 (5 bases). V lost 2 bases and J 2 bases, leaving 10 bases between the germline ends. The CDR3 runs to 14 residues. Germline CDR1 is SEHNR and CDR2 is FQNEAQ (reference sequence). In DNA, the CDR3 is TGTGCCAGCAGCTTACCGAACAGGCCCTACGAGCAGTACTTC. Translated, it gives CASSLPNRPYEQYF.

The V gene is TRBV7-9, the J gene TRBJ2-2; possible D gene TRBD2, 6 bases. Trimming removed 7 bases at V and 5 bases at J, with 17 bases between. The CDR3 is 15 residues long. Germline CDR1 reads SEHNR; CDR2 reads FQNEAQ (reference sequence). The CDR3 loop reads CASTLKIGRTGELFF. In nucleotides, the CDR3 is TGTGCCAGCACCCTAAAGATAGGGAGGACCGGGGAGCTGTTTTTT.

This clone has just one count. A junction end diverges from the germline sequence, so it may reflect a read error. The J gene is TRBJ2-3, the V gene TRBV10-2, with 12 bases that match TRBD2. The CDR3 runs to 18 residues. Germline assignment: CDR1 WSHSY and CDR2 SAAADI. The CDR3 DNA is TGCGCCAGCAGGGAGTGGCTAGCGGGAGGGCCGGGCACAGATACGCAGTATTTT. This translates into CASREWLAGGPGTDTQYF.

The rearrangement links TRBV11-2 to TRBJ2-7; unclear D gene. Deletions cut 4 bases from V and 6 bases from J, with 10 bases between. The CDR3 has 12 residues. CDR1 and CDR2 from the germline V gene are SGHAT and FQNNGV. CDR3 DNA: TGTGCCAGCAGCTCCTGGACCTCCGAGCAGTACTTC. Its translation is CASSSWTSEQYF. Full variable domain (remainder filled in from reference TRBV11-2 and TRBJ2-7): EAGVAQSPRYKIIEKRQSVAFWCNPISGHATLYWYQQILGQGPKLLIQFQNNGVVDDSQLPKDRFSAERLKGVDSTLKIQPAKLEDSAVYLCASSSWTSEQYFGPGTRLTVT.

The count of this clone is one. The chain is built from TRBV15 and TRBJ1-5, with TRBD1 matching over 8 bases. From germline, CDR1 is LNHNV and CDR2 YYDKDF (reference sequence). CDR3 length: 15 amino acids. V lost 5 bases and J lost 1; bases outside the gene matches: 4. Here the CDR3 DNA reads TGTGCCACCAGCCCGGGACAGGAGAGCAATCAGCCCCAGCATTTT. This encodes CATSPGQESNQPQHF.

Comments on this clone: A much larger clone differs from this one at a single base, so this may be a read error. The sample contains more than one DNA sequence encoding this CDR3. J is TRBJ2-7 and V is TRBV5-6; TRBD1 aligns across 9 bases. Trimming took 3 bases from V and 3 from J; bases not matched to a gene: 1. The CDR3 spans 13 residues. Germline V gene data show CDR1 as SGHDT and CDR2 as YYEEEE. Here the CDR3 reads CASSWDRDYEQYF. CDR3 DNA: TGTGCCAGCAGCTGGGACAGGGACTACGAGCAGTACTTC. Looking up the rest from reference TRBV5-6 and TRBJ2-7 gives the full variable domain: DAGVTQSPTHLIKTRGQQVTLRCSPKSGHDTVSWYQQALGQGPQFIFQYYEEEERQRGNFPDRFSGHQFPNYSSELNVNALLLGDSALYLCASSWDRDYEQYFGPGTRLTVT.

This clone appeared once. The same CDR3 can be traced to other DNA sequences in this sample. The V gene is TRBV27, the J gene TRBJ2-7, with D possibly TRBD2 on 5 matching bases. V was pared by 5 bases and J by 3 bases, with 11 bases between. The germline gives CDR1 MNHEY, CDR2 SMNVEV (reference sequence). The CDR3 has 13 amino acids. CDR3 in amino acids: CASSPRTDYEQYF. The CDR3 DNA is TGTGCCAGCAGTCCAAGGACTGACTACGAGCAGTACTTC.